The TCR beta chain under discussion was sequenced for a study of human T cells and chemical hapten exposure. On the study more broadly: Small differences in pooled library volume mainly drove the variation in TCR yields per sample. Study outcomes and limitations: Unchanged with DPC sensitization were TCRs above 1 in 1000 frequency.

Sequencing started from total RNA isolated from unfractionated whole blood. This clonotype was seen at least ten times. Its cognate antigen is unknown. Each cDNA molecule in the library carried unique molecular identifiers. Per the authors' pipeline: From about 22,000 to 700,000 TCRs were found per sample, with a median of 95,638. TCRdb reprocessed the 5' RACE reads with MiXCR, giving one entry per CDR3 protein. TCRdb, not the original authors, processed these V and J calls. The sample carries 120,000 to 150,000 distinct CDR3 sequences, around 4.4% recorded once. CDR3 length equals 15 residues. Germline CDR1 LGHNA, CDR2 YSLEER. The ends were cut back, 3 bases at V and 3 bases at J, with 14 bases in the middle.

The sequence was obtained from a female donor in good health. The chain uses TRBV4-3 and TRBJ1-1; D not resolved. The CDR3 DNA reads TGCGCCAGCAGCCAGGGGTCGGACGGTTACACTGAAGCTTTCTTT. Its translation: CASSQGSDGYTEAFF.